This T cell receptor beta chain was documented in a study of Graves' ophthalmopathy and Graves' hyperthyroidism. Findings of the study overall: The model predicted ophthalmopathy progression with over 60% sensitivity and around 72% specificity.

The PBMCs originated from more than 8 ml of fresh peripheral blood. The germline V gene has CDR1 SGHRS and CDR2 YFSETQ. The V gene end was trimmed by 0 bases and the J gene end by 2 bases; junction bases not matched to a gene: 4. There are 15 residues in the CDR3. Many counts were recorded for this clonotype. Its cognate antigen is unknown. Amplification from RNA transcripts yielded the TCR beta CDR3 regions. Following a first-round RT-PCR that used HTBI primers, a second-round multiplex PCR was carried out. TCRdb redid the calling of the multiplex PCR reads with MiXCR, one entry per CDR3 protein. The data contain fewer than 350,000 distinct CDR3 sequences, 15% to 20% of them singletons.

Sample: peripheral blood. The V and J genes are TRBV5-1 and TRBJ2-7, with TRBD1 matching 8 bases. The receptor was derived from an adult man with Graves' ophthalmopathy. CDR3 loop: CASSLVGQGAYEQYF. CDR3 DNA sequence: TGCGCCAGCAGCTTGGTCGGACAGGGTGCCTACGAGCAGTACTTC.